This T cell receptor beta chain was sequenced in a study of blood T cell repertoires in COVID-19. The wider study: Donors in the United States, Italy and Spain gave samples during acute or convalescent COVID-19. Nucleic acid was either cDNA or gDNA, and it came from T cells, B-cell-depleted T cells, or PBMCs.

Germline CDR1 is MNHEY and CDR2 is SMNVEV (reference sequence). This CDR3 comprises 13 residues. With 5 bases removed from V and 6 bases from J, the gap between germline ends came to 14 bases. Source study methods: Amplification with reference gene primers provided the estimates of nucleated cell counts. Some clones are missing from TCRdb's copy, which holds only in-frame ones; the method was immunoSEQ multiplex PCR. V, J and clone size derive from that table, while D and trimming were established from the DNA sequence. The sample includes over 100,000 clones, roughly 77% of them seen just once. J is TRBJ2-7 and V is TRBV27; the D gene is possibly TRBD2 (7 bases). The sequenced sample was peripheral blood. The receptor was isolated from a man aged 60 to 69 with active or convalescent COVID-19. CDR3 sequence: CASSPAGAGEQYF. CDR3 in DNA: TGTGCCAGCAGTCCGGCGGGGGCTGGCGAGCAGTACTTC.